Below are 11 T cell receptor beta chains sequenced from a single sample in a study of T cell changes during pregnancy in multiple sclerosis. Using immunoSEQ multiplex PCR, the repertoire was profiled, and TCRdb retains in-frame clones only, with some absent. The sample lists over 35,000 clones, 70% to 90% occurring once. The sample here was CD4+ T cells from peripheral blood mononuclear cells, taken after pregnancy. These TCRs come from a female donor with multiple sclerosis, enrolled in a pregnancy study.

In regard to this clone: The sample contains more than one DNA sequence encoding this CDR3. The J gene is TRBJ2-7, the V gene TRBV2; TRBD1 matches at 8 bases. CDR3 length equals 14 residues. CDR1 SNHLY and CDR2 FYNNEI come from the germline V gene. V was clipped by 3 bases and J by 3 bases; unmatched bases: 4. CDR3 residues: CASSDQGADYEQYF. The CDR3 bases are TGTGCCAGCAGTGATCAGGGGGCAGACTACGAGCAGTACTTC.

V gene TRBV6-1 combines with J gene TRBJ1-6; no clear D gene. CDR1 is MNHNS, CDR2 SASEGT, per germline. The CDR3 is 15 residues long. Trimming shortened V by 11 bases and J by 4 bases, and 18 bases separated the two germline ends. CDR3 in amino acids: CASETKAEYNSPLHF. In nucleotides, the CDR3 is TGTGCCTCAGAGACAAAGGCTGAATATAATTCACCCCTCCACTTT.

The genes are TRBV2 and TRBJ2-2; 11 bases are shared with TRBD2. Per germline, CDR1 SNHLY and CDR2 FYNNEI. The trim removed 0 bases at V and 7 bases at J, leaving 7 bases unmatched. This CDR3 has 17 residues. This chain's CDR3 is CASSEAGLAGGHGELFF. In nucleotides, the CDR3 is TGTGCCAGCAGTGAAGCGGGATTAGCGGGGGGGCACGGGGAGCTGTTTTTT.

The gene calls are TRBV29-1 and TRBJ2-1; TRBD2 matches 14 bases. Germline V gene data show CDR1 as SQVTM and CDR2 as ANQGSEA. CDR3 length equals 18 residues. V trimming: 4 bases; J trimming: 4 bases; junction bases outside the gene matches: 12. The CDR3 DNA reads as TGCAGCGTTGGAATTGTGGGTGGACTAGCGGGGGGTTACAATGAGCAGTTCTTC. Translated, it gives CSVGIVGGLAGGYNEQFF.

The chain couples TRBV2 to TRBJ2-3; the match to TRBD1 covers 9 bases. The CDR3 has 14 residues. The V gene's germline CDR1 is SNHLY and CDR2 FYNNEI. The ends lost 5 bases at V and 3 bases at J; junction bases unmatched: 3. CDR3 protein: CASSTGGGTDTQYF. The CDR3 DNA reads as TGTGCCAGCAGTACAGGGGGCGGGACAGATACGCAGTATTTT.

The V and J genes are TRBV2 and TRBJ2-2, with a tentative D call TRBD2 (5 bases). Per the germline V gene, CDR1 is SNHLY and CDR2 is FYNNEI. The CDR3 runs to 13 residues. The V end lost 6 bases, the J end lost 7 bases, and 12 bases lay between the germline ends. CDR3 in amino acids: CASSGLGDGELFF. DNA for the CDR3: TGTGCCAGCAGCGGACTTGGGGACGGGGAGCTGTTTTTT.

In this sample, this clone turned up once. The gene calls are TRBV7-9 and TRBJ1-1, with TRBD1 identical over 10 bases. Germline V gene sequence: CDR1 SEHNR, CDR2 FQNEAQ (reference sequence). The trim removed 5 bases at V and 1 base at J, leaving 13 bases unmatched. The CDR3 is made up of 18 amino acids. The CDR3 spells CASSPNPGTGVGNTEAFF. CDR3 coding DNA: TGTGCCAGCAGCCCAAATCCCGGGACAGGGGTAGGGAACACTGAAGCTTTCTTT.

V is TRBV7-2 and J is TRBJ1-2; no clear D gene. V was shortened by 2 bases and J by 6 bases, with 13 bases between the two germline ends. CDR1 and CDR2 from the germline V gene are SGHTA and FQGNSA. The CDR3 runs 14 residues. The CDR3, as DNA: TGTGCCAGCAGCTTAAATCATTTAGTAAATGGCTACACCTTC. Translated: CASSLNHLVNGYTF.

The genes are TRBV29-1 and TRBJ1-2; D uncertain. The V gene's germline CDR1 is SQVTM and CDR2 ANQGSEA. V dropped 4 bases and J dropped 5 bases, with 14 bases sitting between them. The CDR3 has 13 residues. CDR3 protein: CSVGRGNGYGYTF. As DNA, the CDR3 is TGCAGCGTTGGGCGAGGGAACGGGTATGGCTACACCTTC.

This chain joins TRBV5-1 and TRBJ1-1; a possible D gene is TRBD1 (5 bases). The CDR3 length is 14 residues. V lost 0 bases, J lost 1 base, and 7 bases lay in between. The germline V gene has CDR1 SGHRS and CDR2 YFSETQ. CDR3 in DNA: TGCGCCAGCAGCTTGGACGGGGGGAACACTGAAGCTTTCTTT. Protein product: CASSLDGGNTEAFF.

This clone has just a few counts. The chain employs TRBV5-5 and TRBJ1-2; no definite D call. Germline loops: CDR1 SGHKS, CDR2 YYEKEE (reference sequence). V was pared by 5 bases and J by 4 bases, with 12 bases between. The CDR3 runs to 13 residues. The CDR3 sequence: CASSSRVSYGYTF. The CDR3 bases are TGTGCCAGCAGTTCGAGGGTGAGCTATGGCTACACCTTC.